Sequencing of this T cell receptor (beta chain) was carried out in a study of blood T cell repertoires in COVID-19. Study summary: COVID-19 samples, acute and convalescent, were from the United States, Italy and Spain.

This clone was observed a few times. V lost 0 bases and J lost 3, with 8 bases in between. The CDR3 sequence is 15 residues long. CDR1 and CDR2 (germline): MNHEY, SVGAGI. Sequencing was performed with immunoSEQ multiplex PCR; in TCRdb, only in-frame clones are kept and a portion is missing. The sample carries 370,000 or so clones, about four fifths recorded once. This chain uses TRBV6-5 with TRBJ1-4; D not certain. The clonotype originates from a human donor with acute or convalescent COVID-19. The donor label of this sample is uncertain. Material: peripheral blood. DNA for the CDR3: TGTGCCAGCAGTTACTCTGGGCACCCTAATGAAAAACTGTTTTTT. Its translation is CASSYSGHPNEKLFF.